This T cell receptor beta chain originates from a study of shared clonotypes between healthy human individuals. The run depth of the assay was deep. Assay: immunoSEQ multiplex PCR; the TCRdb copy retains only in-frame clones and omits some. The table lists about 1.5 million clones, 98% of them singletons. Whole-study results and caveats: Rarefaction gave evidence that sorted-subset sequencing remained incomplete despite large depth.

This CDR3 region has 12 residues. Germline V gene lookup returns CDR1 MNHNS and CDR2 SASEGT. Trimming shortened V by 11 bases and J by 0 bases, and 10 bases separated the two germline ends. Worth noting for this clone: Its antigen is unidentified.

Sequenced sample: naive CD4+ T cells sorted from blood. Sample subset: CD45RA+ positively selected. The origin of this receptor is a man aged 25-45 years in good health. The chain links TRBV6-1 to TRBJ2-5; no firm D call. The CDR3: CAVRGNQETQYF. CDR3 nucleotides: TGTGCCGTCAGAGGAAACCAAGAGACCCAGTACTTC.